Listed here are 16 T cell receptor beta chains from one sample, sequenced in a study of T cell responses to AZD1222 COVID-19 vaccine. The method was immunoSEQ multiplex PCR; TCRdb's version includes in-frame clones alone and lacks a portion of them. The sample contains 130,000 or so clones, more than 85% of which appear only once. Source: peripheral blood, taken 28 days after the second AZD1222 dose. These receptors were obtained from an adult who received the AZD1222 COVID-19 vaccine.

J is TRBJ2-7 and V is TRBV27, with D possibly called TRBD1 or TRBD2 (5 bases each). Trimming took off 5 bases at V and 2 bases at J, with 19 bases between the two ends. The V gene's germline CDR1 is MNHEY and CDR2 SMNVEV (reference sequence). The CDR3 runs 16 residues. The CDR3 sequence is CASSLNTGTITYEQYF. The CDR3, as DNA: TGTGCCAGCAGTCTAAACACCGGGACGATAACCTACGAGCAGTACTTC.

A single count supports this clone. This chain joins TRBV24-1 and TRBJ2-3; the D gene could be TRBD1 or TRBD2 (6 bases each). Per germline, CDR1 KGHDR and CDR2 SFDVKD. V lost 4 bases and J 2 bases, leaving 27 bases between the germline ends. This CDR3 comprises 20 residues. The CDR3 coding sequence is TGTGCCACCAGTGAACCACAGGGTGCAGTCGCAGGAGGGGTCACAGATACGCAGTATTTT. Translating gives CATSEPQGAVAGGVTDTQYF.

The chain uses TRBV7-2 and TRBJ2-3; no clear D gene. V lost 7 bases, J lost 10 bases, and 18 bases lay in between. Germline V gives CDR1 SGHTA, CDR2 FQGNSA. The CDR3 length is 13 residues. The CDR3 reads CASTHSSSGAQYF. CDR3 nucleotide sequence: TGTGCCAGCACCCACTCGTCCTCGGGTGCGCAGTATTTT. Full variable domain (rest looked up from reference TRBV7-2 and TRBJ2-3): GAGVSQSPSNKVTEKGKDVELRCDPISGHTALYWYRQSLGQGLEFLIYFQGNSAPDKSGLPSDRFSAERTGGSVSTLTIQRTQQEDSAVYLCASTHSSSGAQYFGPGTRLTVL.

The chain uses TRBV9 and TRBJ1-5; a possible D gene is TRBD1 (5 bases). Per the germline V gene, CDR1 is SGDLS and CDR2 is YYNGEE. The V and J ends lost 7 bases and 0 bases respectively, with 17 bases between them. CDR3 length equals 16 residues. In DNA form, the CDR3 reads TGTGCCAGCCTCAGGGAAACGCAACATAGCAATCAGCCCCAGCATTTT. This gives the protein CASLRETQHSNQPQHF.

This rearrangement joins TRBV7-6 to TRBJ2-2, with D possibly matching TRBD1 (5 bases). The CDR3 extends over 13 amino acids. Trimming removed 5 bases at V and 3 bases at J, with 7 bases between. The germline V gene encodes CDR1 SGHVS and CDR2 FNYEAQ. The CDR3 protein is CASSMTDTGELFF. The CDR3 nucleotides read TGTGCCAGCAGCATGACAGACACCGGGGAGCTGTTTTTT.

This chain joins TRBV18 and TRBJ1-2; 11 nucleotides line up with TRBD1. The CDR3 length is 16 residues. CDR1 is KGHSH, CDR2 LQKENI, per germline. V lost 0 bases to trimming and J lost 7 bases; unmatched junction nucleotides: 7. In nucleotides, the CDR3 is TGTGCCAGCTCACCACCGTCGGACAGGGGGCTCGGTGGCTACACCTTC. This codes for CASSPPSDRGLGGYTF.

Written as DNA, the CDR3 is TGTGCCAGCAGGCTTCAGGGGGCCGGGGAGCTGTTTTTT. This gives the protein CASRLQGAGELFF. The rearrangement links TRBV6-5 to TRBJ2-2; 7 positions match TRBD1. The CDR3 contains 13 residues. The germline V gene encodes CDR1 MNHEY and CDR2 SVGAGI. V shed 6 bases, J shed 6 bases, and the junction held 4 bases outside the gene matches.

The rearrangement joins TRBV9 to TRBJ1-2; D perhaps matches TRBD1 (6 bases). From germline, CDR1 is SGDLS and CDR2 YYNGEE. CDR3 length equals 13 residues. Between the trimmed V and J ends, which lost 3 bases and 4 bases, there was a span of 10 bases. The CDR3 DNA reads TGTGCCAGCAGCGAGGGGGGATCCTATGGCTACACCTTC. As protein: CASSEGGSYGYTF. Based on the CDR3 plus reference TRBV9 and TRBJ1-2, the full variable domain is DSGVTQTPKHLITATGQRVTLRCSPRSGDLSVYWYQQSLDQGLQFLIQYYNGEERAKGNILERFSAQQFPDLHSELNLSSLELGDSALYFCASSEGGSYGYTFGSGTRLTVV.

The rearrangement joins TRBV2 to TRBJ2-2; 9 nucleotides line up with TRBD1. The ends lost 0 bases at V and 3 bases at J; junction bases unmatched: 5. In germline, CDR1 is SNHLY, CDR2 FYNNEI. The CDR3 extends over 17 amino acids. DNA for the CDR3: TGTGCCAGCAGTGAAGCGGGACAGGGCCTTGACACCGGGGAGCTGTTTTTT. Its protein product is CASSEAGQGLDTGELFF. Supplemented by reference TRBV2 and TRBJ2-2, the full variable domain reads EPEVTQTPSHQVTQMGQEVILRCVPISNHLYFYWYRQILGQKVEFLVSFYNNEISEKSEIFDDQFSVERPDGSNFTLKIRSTKLEDSAMYFCASSEAGQGLDTGELFFGEGSRLTVL.

CDR3 DNA sequence: TGTGCCAGCAGTGAGGACAGGGACTCTGGCTACACCTTC. Translation gives CASSEDRDSGYTF. The chain links TRBV6-4 to TRBJ1-2, with 8 bases fitting TRBD1. V dropped 3 bases and J dropped 7; count of bases not matched to a gene: 4. Per the germline V gene, CDR1 is MRHNA and CDR2 is SNTAGT. This CDR3 is built from 13 residues.

This rearrangement joins TRBV6-2 or TRBV6-3 to TRBJ2-1, with D tentatively TRBD1 or TRBD2 (6 bases each). CDR1 is MNHEY and CDR2 is SVGEGT in the germline V gene. The germline V and J ends were trimmed by 2 bases and 9 bases, with 17 bases remaining between them. The CDR3 consists of 15 residues. This CDR3 is CASSYEGGPISEQFF. The CDR3 nucleotides are TGTGCCAGCAGTTACGAGGGGGGCCCCATCAGTGAGCAGTTCTTC.

The chain carries TRBV4-3 and TRBJ1-4; tentatively, D is TRBD1 (5 bases). The CDR3 contains 16 residues. V lost 0 bases and J 4 bases, leaving 12 bases between the germline ends. The germline V gene encodes CDR1 LGHNA and CDR2 YSLEER. The CDR3 DNA sequence: TGCGCCAGCAGCCAAGAGTACGGCAGGGATAATGAAAAACTGTTTTTT. It translates to CASSQEYGRDNEKLFF.

The table lists this clone with a count of one. The V call is TRBV5-6, the J call TRBJ1-4; D is undetermined. V lost 1 base and J 3 bases, leaving 4 bases between the germline ends. The CDR3 runs to 13 residues. In germline, CDR1 is SGHDT, CDR2 YYEEEE. As DNA, the CDR3 is TGTGCCAGCAGCTTGTGGGCTAATGAAAAACTGTTTTTT. Protein product: CASSLWANEKLFF.

This clone was picked up one time. The CDR3: CASSLEGTPGNIQYF. The CDR3 DNA reads TGTGCCAGCAGCTTGGAGGGGACTCCCGGAAACATTCAGTACTTC. This chain uses TRBV5-4 with TRBJ2-4, with D perhaps TRBD2 (6 bases). The CDR3 sequence is 15 residues long. CDR1 is SGHNT and CDR2 is YYREEE in the germline V gene (reference sequence). The V gene lost 0 bases and the J gene lost 6 bases, with 13 bases spanning the gap.

The chain combines TRBV10-3 with TRBJ2-3; 8 nucleotides align to TRBD1. CDR1 is ENHRY, CDR2 SYGVKD, per germline. The CDR3 contains 15 residues. Trimming at V came to 6 bases and at J to 4 bases, leaving 9 bases not matched to a gene. The CDR3 here is CAIRASAQGADTQYF. The CDR3 DNA reads as TGTGCCATCAGAGCATCCGCACAGGGGGCAGATACGCAGTATTTT.

V gene TRBV9 combines with J gene TRBJ2-7, with no clear D. V lost 0 bases and J 1 base, leaving 8 bases between the germline ends. This CDR3 spans 14 amino acids. Germline loops: CDR1 SGDLS, CDR2 YYNGEE. Here the CDR3 reads CASSVGDTSYEQYF. DNA for the CDR3: TGTGCCAGCAGCGTAGGTGACACATCCTACGAGCAGTACTTC.